These 27 T cell receptor beta chains share one sample of origin, sequenced in a study of T-cell memory formation after mild COVID-19. TCRdb re-derived calls from the 5' RACE reads in MiXCR, one entry per CDR3 protein. Of some 300,000 distinct CDR3 sequences in the sample, roughly a fifth were seen once. Sequenced sample: PBMCs or a T cell subset sorted from them (not recorded which). These receptors were obtained from a man between 18 and 29 years old who had mild COVID-19 (a few samples of this study predate the infection). Cell type and time point are not known.

This clonotype has just a few counts. This chain joins TRBV7-3 and TRBJ1-2; 10 bases agree with TRBD1. With V trimmed by 5 bases and J by 7 bases, 4 bases remained unmatched. This CDR3 comprises 13 residues. The germline V gene has CDR1 SGHTA and CDR2 FQGTGA. Written as DNA, the CDR3 is TGTGCCAGCAGCGGCGACAGGGGGCTTGGCTACACCTTC. Translated: CASSGDRGLGYTF. Combining the CDR3 with reference TRBV7-3 and TRBJ1-2 gives the whole variable domain GAGVSQTPSNKVTEKGKYVELRCDPISGHTALYWYRQSLGQGPEFLIYFQGTGAADDSGLPNDRFFAVRPEGSVSTLKIQRTERGDSAVYLCASSGDRGLGYTFGSGTRLTVV.

This clonotype was picked up a small number of times. The chain combines TRBV4-3 with TRBJ2-5; D is perhaps TRBD1 or TRBD2 (5 bases each). CDR1 is LGHNA, CDR2 YSLEER, per germline. Deletions cut 4 bases from V and 5 bases from J, with 14 bases between. CDR3 length: 14 residues. CDR3 nucleotides: TGCGCCAGCAGCCTCGGGGCATGGAGGGAGACCCAGTACTTC. This encodes CASSLGAWRETQYF.

The table lists this clonotype with a few counts. The chain has TRBV9 and TRBJ2-3, with TRBD1 matching 7 bases. The J segment lost 6 bases and the V segment lost 2 bases, leaving 9 bases of the junction unmatched. Germline values: CDR1 SGDLS, CDR2 YYNGEE. This CDR3 is 15 amino acids long. Here the CDR3 reads CASSVPPQGPDTQYF. In DNA, the CDR3 is TGTGCCAGCAGCGTCCCCCCACAGGGGCCGGATACGCAGTATTTT.

This clonotype was recorded a few times. The rearrangement links TRBV7-2 to TRBJ2-5; the D gene could be TRBD1 or TRBD2 (5 bases each). The ends were cut back, 6 bases at V and 3 bases at J, with 17 bases in the middle. Germline CDR1 reads SGHTA; CDR2 reads FQGNSA. This CDR3 spans 15 amino acids. Here the CDR3 reads CASSFFGTGKETQYF. The CDR3 DNA reads as TGTGCCAGCAGTTTCTTTGGGACGGGGAAAGAGACCCAGTACTTC.

This clonotype was detected ten times or more. This chain uses TRBV6-5 with TRBJ2-3, with 16 bases identical to TRBD2. The CDR3 consists of 17 residues. The J segment lost 5 bases and the V segment lost 5 bases, leaving 7 bases of the junction unmatched. Germline V gives CDR1 MNHEY, CDR2 SVGAGI. CDR3: CASSRGLAGGLGDTQYF. The DNA for the CDR3 is TGTGCCAGCAGTCGGGGACTAGCGGGGGGGCTGGGAGATACGCAGTATTTT.

This clonotype turned up a few times. The genes are TRBV20-1 and TRBJ2-1, with a tentative D call TRBD1 (6 bases). Germline V CDR1 and CDR2: DFQATT, SNEGSKA (reference sequence). V was clipped by 8 bases and J by 8 bases, with 19 bases between them. CDR3 length: 13 residues. The CDR3 DNA sequence: TGCAGTCCAGGGACCCTCACAGGGTATGAGCAGTTCTTC. Protein product: CSPGTLTGYEQFF.

V usage is TRBV6-2 or TRBV6-3 and J usage is TRBJ2-3; D gene uncertain. V shed 7 bases and J shed 2 bases, with 16 bases lying between them. Germline V gene lookup returns CDR1 MNHEY and CDR2 SVGEGT. The CDR3 runs 15 residues. The CDR3 DNA reads TGTGCCAGCACCATCAGCAGGTCACCCACAGATACGCAGTATTTT. Translation: CASTISRSPTDTQYF.

In this sample, this clonotype turned up many times. The genes are TRBV6-2 or TRBV6-3 and TRBJ2-7; 9 positions agree with TRBD2. The CDR3 is 15 residues long. Germline CDR1 reads MNHEY; CDR2 reads SVGEGT. V was pared by 7 bases and J by 1 base, with 8 bases of the junction left unmatched. The CDR3 nucleotides are TGTGCCAGCACCTCCGGGCGGGGGGGTTCCTACGAGCAGTACGTC. The encoded protein is CASTSGRGGSYEQYV.

The rearrangement uses TRBV12-3 or TRBV12-4 and TRBJ2-3; D might be TRBD1 (6 bases). Trimming took 6 bases from V and 2 from J, leaving 9 bases between them. The CDR3 sequence is 13 residues long. CDR3 protein: CASSGQLTDTQYF. The CDR3 DNA reads as TGTGCCAGCAGCGGACAGCTCACAGATACGCAGTATTTT.

J is TRBJ1-1 and V is TRBV20-1; D ambiguous. The CDR3 has 15 amino acids. The germline V and J ends were trimmed by 1 base and 2 bases, with 14 bases remaining between them. The V gene's germline CDR1 is DFQATT and CDR2 SNEGSKA (reference sequence). CDR3 DNA sequence: TGCAGTGCTAGAGTCTTTTTGTTGGGAAACACTGAAGCTTTCTTT. Its protein product is CSARVFLLGNTEAFF.

The sample holds a few counts of this clonotype. V gene TRBV29-1 combines with J gene TRBJ2-3, with D hard to call. From germline, CDR1 is SQVTM and CDR2 ANQGSEA. This CDR3 is built from 12 residues. V shed 3 bases and J shed 8 bases, with 12 bases lying between them. Written as DNA, the CDR3 is TGCAGCGTTGAGGGATCTATTCTTACGCAGTATTTT. The encoded protein is CSVEGSILTQYF.

There are many counts of this clonotype. This chain joins TRBV27 and TRBJ1-1, with D possibly matching TRBD1 (5 bases). The CDR3 consists of 14 residues. V shed 8 bases and J shed 1 base, with 14 bases lying between them. Germline CDR1 and CDR2: MNHEY and SMNVEV (reference sequence). The CDR3: CASSWGDQNTEAFF. In nucleotides, the CDR3 is TGTGCCAGCTCCTGGGGGGACCAGAACACTGAAGCTTTCTTT.

This clonotype occurred a few times. The chain joins TRBV11-1 to TRBJ2-3; D is ambiguous. CDR1 and CDR2 from the germline V gene are SGHAT and FQDESV (reference sequence). V was clipped by 4 bases and J by 4 bases, with 9 bases between them. This CDR3 has 13 residues. The CDR3 sequence: CASSSSGPDTQYF. Here the CDR3 DNA reads TGTGCCAGCAGCTCGTCCGGGCCAGATACGCAGTATTTT.

This clonotype was counted a single time. This chain connects TRBV7-2 to TRBJ1-2; D not certain. Germline V gene data show CDR1 as SGHTA and CDR2 as FQGNSA. This CDR3 region has 14 residues. V was shortened by 4 bases and J by 10 bases, with 19 bases between the two germline ends. The CDR3 coding sequence is TGTGCCAGCAGCTCACACTCCGGGGAATCGGACTACACCTTC. It yields the protein CASSSHSGESDYTF.

The chain joins TRBV7-9 to TRBJ1-2; TRBD1 matches at 7 bases. Germline values: CDR1 SEHNR, CDR2 FQNEAQ (reference sequence). The V segment lost 5 bases and the J segment 2 bases; nucleotides outside the gene matches: 2. CDR3 length: 13 amino acids. This CDR3 reads CASSMGQNYGYTF. The DNA for the CDR3 is TGTGCCAGCAGCATGGGACAGAACTATGGCTACACCTTC.

The V call is TRBV5-1, the J call TRBJ2-1; TRBD2 is a possible D gene (7 bases). The CDR3 is 15 residues long. Per the germline V gene, CDR1 is SGHRS and CDR2 is YFSETQ. With 4 bases removed from V and 6 bases from J, the gap between germline ends came to 17 bases. The CDR3 protein is CASSPNSGGVNEQFF. The CDR3 DNA follows: TGCGCCAGCAGCCCGAACTCGGGGGGCGTCAATGAGCAGTTCTTC.

The chain uses TRBV18 and TRBJ2-7; a possible D gene is TRBD1 (5 bases). CDR1 and CDR2 (germline): KGHSH, LQKENI. The CDR3 is 15 amino acids. Trimming pared 2 bases from V and 2 bases from J, leaving 13 bases between. The CDR3 coding sequence is TGTGCCAGCTCACCAGGGGCAGGTCCTCCCTACGAGCAGTACTTC. As protein: CASSPGAGPPYEQYF.

This clonotype was counted only a few times. The chain joins TRBV20-1 to TRBJ2-1; 8 nucleotides line up with TRBD2. The CDR3 is 14 amino acids. Trimming removed 3 bases from V and 6 bases from J; junction bases left unmatched: 7. Germline V gene sequence: CDR1 DFQATT, CDR2 SNEGSKA (reference sequence). DNA for the CDR3: TGCAGTGCTAGCGGGGGGGCTCCCGGCAATGAGCAGTTCTTC. This encodes CSASGGAPGNEQFF.

This clonotype appeared a few times. The rearrangement joins TRBV5-1 to TRBJ1-5; the match to TRBD1 covers 7 bases. Germline V gene data show CDR1 as SGHRS and CDR2 as YFSETQ. V lost 4 bases to trimming and J lost 4 bases; unmatched junction nucleotides: 5. CDR3 length: 14 residues. CDR3 in amino acids: CASSRGQPNQPQHF. The CDR3 DNA reads TGCGCCAGCAGCCGGGGACAGCCTAATCAGCCCCAGCATTTT.

The chain combines TRBV6-2 or TRBV6-3 with TRBJ2-1; D unclear. The germline CDR1 and CDR2 sequences are MNHEY and SVGEGT. The CDR3 contains 12 residues. V lost 5 bases and J 3 bases, leaving 5 bases between the germline ends. The CDR3, as DNA: TGTGCCAGCAGTACCAGCTACAATGAGCAGTTCTTC. It codes for CASSTSYNEQFF.

This clonotype came up a few times. The V and J genes are TRBV12-3 or TRBV12-4 and TRBJ1-1; D might be TRBD1 (5 bases). The CDR3 is 12 amino acids. V shed 6 bases and J shed 6 bases, with 11 bases lying between them. CDR3 sequence: CASRFGGAEAFF. The CDR3 nucleotides are TGTGCCAGCAGGTTCGGGGGGGCTGAAGCTTTCTTT.

The chain is built from TRBV5-1 and TRBJ2-3; D gene unclear. From germline, CDR1 is SGHRS and CDR2 YFSETQ. This CDR3 has 13 residues. Trimming took 2 bases from V and 6 from J, leaving 10 bases between them. The chain's CDR3 is CASSLRWADTQYF. The CDR3 nucleotides read TGCGCCAGCAGCTTAAGGTGGGCTGATACGCAGTATTTT.

The chain employs TRBV20-1 and TRBJ2-1, with 8 bases matching TRBD1. Germline V CDR1 and CDR2: DFQATT, SNEGSKA (reference sequence). The CDR3 sequence is 12 residues long. Losses at the gene ends were 3 bases for V and 16 bases for J; bases not matched to a gene: 11. The CDR3 here is CSASGEGTGVFF. The CDR3 DNA follows: TGCAGTGCTAGTGGAGAGGGGACAGGAGTATTCTTC.

The chain is built from TRBV10-1 and TRBJ2-2; D is uncertain. From germline, CDR1 is WNHNN and CDR2 SYGVQD (reference sequence). Trimming removed 5 bases at V and 4 bases at J, with 11 bases between. This CDR3 is built from 14 residues. In nucleotides, the CDR3 is TGCGCCAGCAGTCCCAATCTAGGCACCGGGGAGCTGTTTTTT. Its protein is CASSPNLGTGELFF.

The CDR3 here is CASSRGGTTGETQYF. The CDR3, as DNA: TGCGCCAGCAGCCGGGGCGGGACTACGGGGGAGACCCAGTACTTC. V gene TRBV4-3 combines with J gene TRBJ2-5; 7 positions agree with TRBD2. V lost 4 bases and J lost 5; bases outside the gene matches: 10. The length of the CDR3 is 15 residues. CDR1 LGHNA and CDR2 YSLEER come from the germline V gene.

The table lists this clonotype with a few counts. V gene TRBV12-5 combines with J gene TRBJ2-7; D not certain. V lost 6 bases and J 0 bases, leaving 12 bases between the germline ends. Germline loops: CDR1 LGHNT, CDR2 FRNRAP. This CDR3 spans 14 amino acids. The CDR3 loop is CASGVRVSSYEQYV. The CDR3 DNA is TGTGCTAGTGGCGTCCGGGTGAGCTCCTACGAGCAGTACGTC.

CDR3 bases: TGTGCCAGCAGCTTAGATCAAAAGGTTAAGTACTACGAGCAGTACGTC. It codes for CASSLDQKVKYYEQYV. The chain uses TRBV11-3 and TRBJ2-7; D unresolved. The CDR3 sequence is 16 residues long. The V and J ends lost 0 bases and 3 bases respectively, with 15 bases between them. CDR1 SGHNT and CDR2 YENEEA come from the germline V gene.